One sample yielded the 17 T cell receptor beta chains listed below, sequenced in a study of blood T cell repertoires in COVID-19. Sequenced by immunoSEQ multiplex PCR; TCRdb stores in-frame clones only, minus some. This sample yields nearly 250,000 clones, of which around nine tenths are seen a single time; approximately 1.5% belongs to the top ten. The specimen sequenced was peripheral blood. The receptors originated from a woman aged 55-69 years who had recovered from COVID-19.

The rearrangement links TRBV10-3 to TRBJ2-7, with 9 bases identical to TRBD1. The CDR3 length is 15 residues. Trimming took 4 bases from V and 2 from J; bases not matched to a gene: 6. Germline V CDR1 and CDR2: ENHRY, SYGVKD. CDR3 DNA sequence: TGTGCCATCAGTGGATCCGGGACAGGGCCCTACGAGCAGTACTTC. This codes for CAISGSGTGPYEQYF.

The chain combines TRBV4-1 with TRBJ1-5; D uncertain. CDR1 MGHRA and CDR2 YSYEKL come from the germline V gene. The V gene lost 1 base and the J gene lost 0 bases, with 7 bases spanning the gap. This CDR3 contains 15 residues. CDR3 protein: CASSQVHTSNQPQHF. The CDR3 DNA reads TGCGCCAGCAGCCAAGTTCACACTAGCAATCAGCCCCAGCATTTT.

This sequence joins TRBV5-1 and TRBJ1-1; tentative D call: TRBD1 (5 bases). The CDR3 is made up of 13 amino acids. CDR1 and CDR2 (germline): SGHRS, YFSETQ. V dropped 4 bases and J dropped 3 bases, with 10 bases sitting between them. The CDR3 is CASSKTVHTEAFF. The CDR3 bases are TGCGCCAGCAGCAAGACAGTCCACACTGAAGCTTTCTTT.

This sequence joins TRBV28 and TRBJ2-5, with D unresolved. Trimming pared 1 base from V and 1 base from J, leaving 13 bases between. This CDR3 comprises 16 residues. CDR1 and CDR2 from the germline V gene are MDHEN and SYDVKM. The CDR3 coding sequence is TGTGCCAGCAGTTTATACGAATCCATGGCCCAAGAGACCCAGTACTTC. Translated: CASSLYESMAQETQYF.

This clone has just one count. The chain couples TRBV6-5 to TRBJ1-1; 7 nucleotides match TRBD1. J gave up 0 bases and V 4 bases, and 5 bases lay outside the gene matches. The length of the CDR3 is 15 residues. The germline gives CDR1 MNHEY, CDR2 SVGAGI. In DNA form, the CDR3 reads TGTGCCAGCAGTTTGCGACAGGGTATGAACACTGAAGCTTTCTTT. Protein: CASSLRQGMNTEAFF.

The chain couples TRBV6-4 to TRBJ1-3; D gene uncertain. The CDR3 loop spans 14 amino acids. The germline CDR1 and CDR2 sequences are MRHNA and SNTAGT. V was pared by 4 bases and J by 7 bases, with 14 bases between. The CDR3, as DNA: TGTGCCAGCAGTGGGAGGGTTCTCTGTAACACCATATATTTT. The encoded protein is CASSGRVLCNTIYF.

This sequence joins TRBV10-1 and TRBJ2-7; 8 bases align to TRBD1. Per germline, CDR1 WNHNN and CDR2 SYGVQD (reference sequence). Trimming cost V 3 bases and J 2 bases; bases outside gene matches: 12. The CDR3 sequence is 17 residues long. The CDR3 region has the DNA TGCGCCAGCAGTGACCCTAACCTTGACAGGGGTCCCTACGAGCAGTACTTC. This gives the protein CASSDPNLDRGPYEQYF.

This clone was detected only a few times. CDR3 residues: CASSLQGALYEQYF. The DNA of the CDR3 is TGTGCCAGCAGTTTACAGGGGGCGCTCTACGAGCAGTACTTC. The chain carries TRBV27 and TRBJ2-7; 8 bases map to TRBD1. After removal of 2 bases from V and 3 bases from J, the junction contained 3 bases not matched to a gene. The germline CDR1 and CDR2 sequences are MNHEY and SMNVEV (reference sequence). The CDR3 covers 14 residues.

The rearrangement uses TRBV9 and TRBJ2-3, with 10 bases identical to TRBD2. In germline, CDR1 is SGDLS, CDR2 YYNGEE. This CDR3 is 15 amino acids long. The J segment lost 6 bases and the V segment lost 4 bases, leaving 8 bases of the junction unmatched. CDR3 in DNA: TGTGCCAGCAGCCCGACAGCGGGGGGGCTCGATACGCAGTATTTT. Encoded protein: CASSPTAGGLDTQYF.

The chain recombines TRBV14 with TRBJ2-5; D uncertain. The CDR3 extends over 17 amino acids. Germline CDR1 SGHDN, CDR2 FVKESK. V lost 2 bases to trimming and J lost 0 bases, with 16 bases between them. Here the CDR3 DNA reads TGTGCCAGCAGCCAAAAAACGGGTTTTTGGTACCAAGAGACCCAGTACTTC. It encodes CASSQKTGFWYQETQYF. Filled out from reference TRBV14 and TRBJ2-5, the complete variable domain reads EAGVTQFPSHSVIEKGQTVTLRCDPISGHDNLYWYRRVMGKEIKFLLHFVKESKQDESGMPNNRFLAERTGGTYSTLKVQPAELEDSGVYFCASSQKTGFWYQETQYFGPGTRLLVL.

CDR3 loop: CASSPPGQGVANEQFF. CDR3 DNA: TGTGCCAGCTCACCACCGGGCCAGGGGGTCGCCAATGAGCAGTTCTTC. V and J are TRBV18 and TRBJ2-1; TRBD1 matches at 7 bases. Looked up from germline, CDR1 is KGHSH and CDR2 is LQKENI. Unmatched junction bases numbered 8, after V lost 0 bases and J lost 6 bases. The CDR3 is made up of 16 amino acids.

This clone was found once. This rearrangement joins TRBV12-3 or TRBV12-4 to TRBJ1-4; D unclear. V gave up 6 bases and J gave up 14 bases, with 16 bases separating them. The CDR3 is 12 amino acids. CDR3 sequence reads: CASRGAESHLFF. In DNA form, the CDR3 reads TGTGCCAGCAGGGGAGCAGAGTCTCACCTGTTTTTT.

The CDR3 DNA is TGTGCCAGCAGTACGGTCGGAGATTATGGCTACACCTTC. Its translation: CASSTVGDYGYTF. The genes are TRBV6-5 and TRBJ1-2; D gene unclear. V lost 5 bases and J lost 5, with 12 bases in between. The germline V gene has CDR1 MNHEY and CDR2 SVGAGI. There are 13 residues in the CDR3.

The genes are TRBV5-4 and TRBJ1-1; tentatively, D is TRBD1 (6 bases). In germline, CDR1 is SGHNT, CDR2 YYREEE (reference sequence). Trimming took 6 bases from V and 4 from J, leaving 19 bases between them. There are 15 residues in the CDR3. The CDR3 DNA sequence: TGTGCCAGCAAAAAACCTGGGGGCTCGGGCACTGAAGCTTTCTTT. Its translation: CASKKPGGSGTEAFF.

The chain employs TRBV18 and TRBJ1-2, with a weak D call TRBD1 (6 bases). Trimming cost V 0 bases and J 5 bases, with 10 bases left between them. CDR3 size: 14 residues. The germline CDR1 and CDR2 sequences are KGHSH and LQKENI. The CDR3 nucleotides are TGTGCCAGCTCACCACCAGGGGGGGCATATGGCTACACCTTC. Its protein is CASSPPGGAYGYTF.

This chain uses TRBV5-6 with TRBJ1-2; the match to TRBD1 covers 9 bases. The V gene end was trimmed by 4 bases and the J gene end by 3 bases; junction bases not matched to a gene: 4. This CDR3 has 14 amino acids. CDR1 and CDR2 (germline): SGHDT, YYEEEE. The CDR3 region has the DNA TGTGCCAGCAGCGACACAGGGGGCGACTATGGCTACACCTTC. This sequence encodes CASSDTGGDYGYTF.

The chain recombines TRBV6-5 with TRBJ1-5; a weak D match, TRBD1 (5 bases). Trimming took 6 bases from V and 2 from J, leaving 8 bases between them. CDR3 length equals 13 residues. CDR1 is MNHEY and CDR2 is SVGAGI in the germline V gene. CDR3 nucleotides: TGTGCCAGCAGCAGGGCTCGCAATCAGCCCCAGCATTTT. Translating gives CASSRARNQPQHF.